This record covers a single TCR beta chain. Trimming stripped 2 bases from V and 6 bases from J, with 14 bases between. The length of the CDR3 is 15 residues. Per germline, CDR1 MDHEN and CDR2 SYDVKM. In the original processing: Quantification of nucleated cells was approximated via reference gene primer amplification. Libraries were prepared by immunoSEQ multiplex PCR; TCRdb keeps only in-frame clonotypes and omits some of them. The V and J calls and clone size were taken over from that table, and D and trimming were inferred from the DNA. The repertoire includes around 69,000 clones, 82% of them detected once, and 1.8% sits in the top ten. The data stem from a study of blood T cell repertoires in COVID-19. Study-level information: From the United States, Italy and Spain came samples of acute and convalescent COVID-19.

V gene TRBV28 combines with J gene TRBJ2-1; a weak D match, TRBD2 (7 bases). The specimen sequenced was peripheral blood. The sequence was collected from a woman in her sixties with acute or convalescent COVID-19. The CDR3 sequence is CASSLRGAPPNEQFF. DNA for the CDR3: TGTGCCAGCAGTTTACGGGGGGCGCCCCCCAATGAGCAGTTCTTC.